These T cell receptor beta chains were read from a single sample in a study of blood T cell repertoires in COVID-19. The assay was immunoSEQ multiplex PCR, and TCRdb's table has in-frame clones only and misses some. This table has under 150,000 clones, about 86% appearing once. Material for sequencing was peripheral blood. The receptors come from a woman aged 60-75 years with acute or convalescent COVID-19. Each CDR3 is given with its conserved first and last residue. The order of the fields is clone size, D gene, J gene, V gene, CDR3 protein, CDR3 DNA. A D gene is named only where the DNA matches it firmly. Size is stated for part of the rows, as once, few or many counts, or as a class when the clone is expanded.

>few|-|TRBJ2-2|TRBV7-2
CASSLRQGNTGELFF
TGTGCCAGCAGCTTAAGGCAGGGGAACACCGGGGAGCTGTTTTTT
>few|TRBD1|TRBJ2-5|TRBV19
CASSLRTGRAETQYF
TGTGCCAGTAGTCTACGGACAGGGAGAGCGGAGACCCAGTACTTC
>once|-|TRBJ1-5|TRBV3-1/TRBV3-2
CASSQVNQPQHF
TGTGCCAGCAGCCAAGTAAATCAGCCCCAGCATTTT
>-|TRBD2|TRBJ2-1|TRBV9
CASSVSTPGLAGSSSYNEQFF
TGTGCCAGCAGCGTCTCGACCCCGGGACTAGCGGGATCTAGTTCCTACAATGAGCAGTTCTTC
>-|-|TRBJ1-3|TRBV5-1
CASSLGSSGNTIYF
TGCGCCAGCAGCTTGGGCAGCTCTGGAAACACCATATATTTT
>-|TRBD2|TRBJ2-7|TRBV3-1/TRBV3-2
CASSHTGGRDEQYF
TGTGCCAGCAGCCATACGGGAGGGCGCGACGAGCAGTACTTC
>-|TRBD2|TRBJ2-7|TRBV28
CASSSWTSGTYEQYF
TGTGCCAGCAGTTCATGGACTAGCGGAACCTACGAGCAGTACTTC
>-|-|TRBJ2-1|TRBV24-1
CATSERYRGNEQFF
TGTGCCACCAGTGAACGGTACCGGGGGAATGAGCAGTTCTTC
>-|TRBD1|TRBJ1-1|TRBV4-3
CASSQDRTGGLITEAFF
TGCGCCAGCAGCCAAGATCGGACAGGGGGCTTGATCACTGAAGCTTTCTTT
>-|TRBD1|TRBJ2-7|TRBV5-4
CASSLGDRKYEQYF
TGTGCCAGCAGCTTGGGGGACAGGAAATACGAGCAGTACTTC